This T cell receptor (beta chain) was captured in a study of PD-L1 blockade in urothelial cancer. Study details: Most patients, about nine tenths of the roughly 29, were males with bladder-origin cancer. The median number of T cells present in blood samples was roughly 140,000.

The time point denotes: peripheral blood 6 weeks after treatment start. Repertoires were generated with immunoSEQ multiplex PCR, while TCRdb's copy carries only in-frame clones and drops some. The profile covers tens of thousands of clones, with under 95% appearing a single time and roughly 12% taken by the ten largest. With 2 bases clipped from V and 5 bases from J, the junction kept 8 bases outside the gene matches. Germline V gene data show CDR1 as MDHEN and CDR2 as SYDVKM. CDR3 size: 15 residues. Here the sequenced sample was PBMCs, taken around atezolizumab (anti-PD-L1) treatment. The receptor comes from a woman aged 60-75 years with urothelial cancer. The rearrangement links TRBV28 to TRBJ2-5; 7 nucleotides align to TRBD1. The CDR3 bases are TGTGCCAGCAGTTTAGGGCAGGGGGTGGCTGAGACCCAGTACTTC. Protein product: CASSLGQGVAETQYF.